The subject of this entry is one TCR beta chain. Its antigen is as yet unknown. The PCR used 60 Vbeta and 13 Jbeta primers. Sequencing was performed with immunoSEQ multiplex PCR; in TCRdb, only in-frame clones are kept and a portion is missing. Its listing shows about 130,000 clones. The data were taken from a study of cytomegalovirus exposure and HLA in healthy donors. Broader study findings: The classifier reportedly diagnosed cytomegalovirus status with high specificity and sensitivity. The authors later linked a missense DCLRE1C variant to TCR beta V- and J-gene trimming.

In nominal health when sampled, donors likely had unrecorded immune exposures nonetheless. CDR3 length: 16 amino acids. Per the germline V gene, CDR1 is SNHLY and CDR2 is FYNNEI. The V end lost 8 bases, the J end lost 0 bases, and 14 bases lay between the germline ends. Sequences were obtained from PBMCs. J is TRBJ2-6 and V is TRBV2; D perhaps matches TRBD1 (6 bases). The receptor comes from a man aged 25-45 years in good health and CMV-seronegative. CDR3 protein: CASVGYRDSGANVLTF. For the CDR3, the DNA is TGTGCCAGCGTCGGTTACAGGGACTCTGGGGCCAACGTCCTGACTTTC.